This T cell receptor beta chain was profiled in a study of regulatory T cells in long-lasting Graves disease. For TCR beta, libraries came from iRepertoire HTBI primers and Arm-PCR of CDR3 regions. Authors' processing steps: Sample data revealed fewer than 70 TRBV and over eleven TRBJ segments. TCRdb fed the multiplex PCR reads into MiXCR, producing one record per CDR3 protein. For this entry, the V and J calls and clone size follow TCRdb and not the study's own pipeline. The table has approximately 400,000 distinct CDR3 sequences, just under 15% seen once; the top ten hold over 15%. The time point is: newly diagnosed GD, antithyroid drugs for less than 3 months. RNA extracted from PBMCs served as the sequencing template. Graves' disease diagnosis used American Thyroid Association guidelines. The CDR3 has 15 amino acids. The V end was cut by 3 bases, the J end by 3 bases, with 12 bases between. Germline CDR1 reads SNHLY; CDR2 reads FYNNEI.

The sample was also linked to a second study, of T cells in Graves' hyperthyroidism and ophthalmopathy. As reported in that work: In patients aged 18 to 65, hyperthyroidism was newly diagnosed, with duration under 2 months. HTBI primers were used for first-round RT-PCR of the TCR CDR3.

This chain links TRBV2 with TRBJ2-1; D gene unclear. The receptor's source is a woman aged 25 to 39 with Graves disease. The source material was peripheral blood mononuclear cells (PBMCs), sampled at new diagnosis, from a patient treated with antithyroid drugs. The CDR3 sequence is CASSEARPVYNEQFF. CDR3 sequence (DNA): TGTGCCAGCAGTGAGGCGCGACCCGTCTACAATGAGCAGTTCTTC.